This T cell receptor beta chain was captured by sequencing in a study of T cell clones after liver transplantation. Study-level background: Liver transplant recipients had immunosuppression withdrawal attempted within 2 years.

The table came from immunoSEQ multiplex PCR; TCRdb's copy has only in-frame clones and leaves some out. The sample lists about 76,000 clones, approximately 87% seen once, with roughly 2.8% in the top ten. CDR1 SGHTA and CDR2 FQGTGA come from the germline V gene. CDR3 length: 16 residues. Trimming stripped 5 bases from V and 6 bases from J, with 21 bases between. Sorting of unstimulated PBMCs yielded separate CD3+CD4+ and CD3+CD8+ fractions. This TCR was recovered from a human patient who received a liver transplant. Some of the T cells might come from the graft donor. The sequencing used CD4+ T cells from blood, collected at the 22-month timepoint. J is TRBJ2-3 and V is TRBV7-3; possibly TRBD2 for D (6 bases). In DNA form, the CDR3 reads TGTGCCAGCAGCCCCCTTCTGACTAGTCGACAGGATACGCAGTATTTT. Translating gives CASSPLLTSRQDTQYF.